The 8 T cell receptor beta chains below were found in one sample sequenced in a study of blood T cell repertoires in COVID-19. Assay: immunoSEQ multiplex PCR; the TCRdb copy retains only in-frame clones and omits some. The sample consists of about 320,000 clones, approximately 84% of them appearing once. The sample taken for sequencing was PBMCs or T cells enriched from blood (not recorded which). The source is a woman between 18 and 30 years old who had recovered from COVID-19.

The chain employs TRBV5-6 and TRBJ1-1, with a tentative D call TRBD1 (6 bases). This CDR3 is 14 amino acids long. The germline V gene encodes CDR1 SGHDT and CDR2 YYEEEE. V gave up 5 bases and J gave up 6 bases, with 17 bases separating them. In nucleotides, the CDR3 is TGTGCCAGCAGTTCCAGGGGTGATGGGGCTGAAGCTTTCTTT. It encodes CASSSRGDGAEAFF. The variable domain in full, with the rest retrieved from reference TRBV5-6 and TRBJ1-1, is DAGVTQSPTHLIKTRGQQVTLRCSPKSGHDTVSWYQQALGQGPQFIFQYYEEEERQRGNFPDRFSGHQFPNYSSELNVNALLLGDSALYLCASSSRGDGAEAFFGQGTRLTVV.

The chain joins TRBV2 to TRBJ2-1; D is unclear. Germline assignment: CDR1 SNHLY and CDR2 FYNNEI. V shed 6 bases and J shed 6 bases, with 24 bases lying between them. The CDR3 loop spans 17 amino acids. The CDR3 nucleotides read TGTGCCAGCAGGCGATCCCTTAACGTCGAGAGGAGCAATGAGCAGTTCTTC. As protein: CASRRSLNVERSNEQFF.

The CDR3, as DNA: TGCGCCAGCAGCCGCCGCGGAGAGACCCAGTACTTC. As protein: CASSRRGETQYF. V is TRBV5-1 and J is TRBJ2-5; no clear D. The CDR3 loop spans 12 amino acids. The ends were cut back, 4 bases at V and 4 bases at J, with 8 bases in the middle. CDR1 is SGHRS and CDR2 is YFSETQ in the germline V gene.

This clone came up a few times. This sequence joins TRBV2 and TRBJ1-1; 10 positions match TRBD1. The CDR3 runs 14 residues. From germline, CDR1 is SNHLY and CDR2 FYNNEI. CDR3 protein: CATSDGTGDTEAFF. CDR3 nucleotides: TGTGCTACATCCGACGGGACAGGGGACACTGAAGCTTTCTTT.

The CDR3 bases are TGCGCCAGCAGAGGACAGGGGTATACGAACACTGAAGCTTTCTTT. As protein: CASRGQGYTNTEAFF. The V and J genes are TRBV4-1 and TRBJ1-1; 9 bases fit TRBD1. V was clipped by 6 bases and J by 1 base; unmatched bases: 6. CDR3 length: 15 amino acids. Looked up from germline, CDR1 is MGHRA and CDR2 is YSYEKL.

This clone was seen more than once but under ten times. The genes are TRBV6-1 and TRBJ2-7; TRBD2 agrees at 7 bases. Trimming at V came to 2 bases and at J to 6 bases, leaving 13 bases not matched to a gene. The length of the CDR3 is 16 residues. Germline values: CDR1 MNHNS, CDR2 SASEGT. The CDR3 sequence: CASSEPGRGSGVEQYF. CDR3 DNA sequence: TGTGCCAGCAGTGAACCCGGGCGGGGGAGTGGGGTCGAGCAGTACTTC.

The V and J genes are TRBV18 and TRBJ2-7; TRBD1 might be the D (6 bases). Germline V gene data show CDR1 as KGHSH and CDR2 as LQKENI. This CDR3 has 12 residues. Trimming cost V 3 bases and J 8 bases, with 11 bases left between them. The CDR3, as DNA: TGTGCCAGCTCACCCGGACAGACACAGCAGTACTTC. It is translated as CASSPGQTQQYF.

Points on this clone: The sample holds other DNA sequences that translate to the same CDR3. V is TRBV11-2 and J is TRBJ1-5; 8 nucleotides match TRBD1. The V and J ends lost 5 bases and 4 bases, in that order; junction bases with no gene match: 1. Germline V gene sequence: CDR1 SGHAT, CDR2 FQNNGV. The length of the CDR3 is 13 residues. The CDR3 loop is CASSRTGNQPQHF. The CDR3 bases are TGTGCCAGCAGCCGGACAGGGAATCAGCCCCAGCATTTT.